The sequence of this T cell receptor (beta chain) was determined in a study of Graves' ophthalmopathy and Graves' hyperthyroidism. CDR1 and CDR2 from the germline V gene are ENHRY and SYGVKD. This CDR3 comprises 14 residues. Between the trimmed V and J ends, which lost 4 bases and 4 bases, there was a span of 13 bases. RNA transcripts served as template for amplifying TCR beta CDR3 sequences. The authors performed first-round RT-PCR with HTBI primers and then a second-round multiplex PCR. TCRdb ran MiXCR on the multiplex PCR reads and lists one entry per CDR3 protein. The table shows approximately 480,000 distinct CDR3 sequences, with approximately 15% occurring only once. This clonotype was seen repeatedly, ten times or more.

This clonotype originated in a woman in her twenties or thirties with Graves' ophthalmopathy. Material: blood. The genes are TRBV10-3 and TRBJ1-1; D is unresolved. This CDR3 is CAISATRGTTEAFF. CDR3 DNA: TGTGCCATCAGTGCGACCAGAGGCACCACTGAAGCTTTCTTT.